Below, 12 T cell receptor beta chains from the same sample are listed, as sequenced in a study of blood T cell repertoires in COVID-19 (TCRdb year 2020). The library was built by means of the immunoSEQ multiplex PCR assay. In TCRdb, the immuneACCESS table is reduced to in-frame sequences with V and J assigned. These tables do not hold every clone; where another copy was compared, an unresolved V gene accounts for under half, and the others remain unexplained. This sample comprises fewer than 300,000 clones, about nine tenths of them detected only once. Around 1.1% of the sample is taken by the ten largest. Sequenced: PBMCs or T cells enriched from blood (not recorded which). Source of these receptors: a woman under 40 who had recovered from COVID-19.

CDR3 nucleotide sequence: TGTGCCAGCCTTCATTGGGGGGGGAGAAACACTGAAGCTTTCTTT. Protein sequence: CASLHWGGRNTEAFF. The chain carries TRBV28 and TRBJ1-1, with D possibly being TRBD1 (5 bases). Germline V gene lookup returns CDR1 MDHEN and CDR2 SYDVKM. Trimming removed 8 bases from V and 2 bases from J, with 18 bases in between. This CDR3 has 15 residues.

The chain recombines TRBV11-3 with TRBJ2-1; the D gene is possibly TRBD1 (6 bases). The germline V and J ends were trimmed by 1 base and 8 bases, with 9 bases remaining between them. CDR1 is SGHNT, CDR2 YENEEA, per germline. This CDR3 comprises 13 residues. The CDR3 coding sequence is TGTGCCAGCAGCTTAGTCAGGGGCCATGAGCAGTTCTTC. As protein: CASSLVRGHEQFF.

This chain connects TRBV30 to TRBJ2-7; 7 bases are a match to TRBD1. CDR1 is GTSNPN, CDR2 SVGIG, per germline (reference sequence). The V and J ends lost 4 bases and 3 bases, in that order; junction bases with no gene match: 9. The CDR3 sequence is 14 residues long. CDR3 amino acids: CAWTMTGLGYEQYF. DNA for the CDR3: TGTGCCTGGACTATGACAGGGCTTGGCTACGAGCAGTACTTC.

The CDR3 DNA follows: TGCGCCAGCAGCTTGGTTCCAGGGCGGGAGCACGAGCAGTACTTC. Its translation is CASSLVPGREHEQYF. The J gene is TRBJ2-7, the V gene TRBV5-1, with 7 positions matching TRBD2. CDR3 length: 15 residues. Trimming removed 0 bases from V and 5 bases from J; junction bases left unmatched: 8. CDR1 and CDR2 (germline): SGHRS, YFSETQ.

This sequence joins TRBV4-3 and TRBJ2-7; TRBD1 matches at 9 bases. CDR1 is LGHNA, CDR2 YSLEER, per germline. The CDR3 runs 14 residues. The junction had 7 bases not matched to a gene; V was cut back by 4 bases and J by 6 bases. CDR3 residues: CASSPGTGFGEQYF. Here the CDR3 DNA reads TGCGCCAGCAGCCCGGGGACAGGGTTCGGCGAGCAGTACTTC.

The rearrangement uses TRBV7-2 and TRBJ2-5; a possible D gene is TRBD1 (6 bases). CDR1 and CDR2 from the germline V gene are SGHTA and FQGNSA. Trimming shortened V by 4 bases and J by 5 bases, and 17 bases separated the two germline ends. The CDR3 length is 15 residues. CDR3 sequence (DNA): TGTGCCAGCAGCTCAGGACAGTATATGATGGAGACCCAGTACTTC. Its protein is CASSSGQYMMETQYF. The whole variable domain, filled in from reference TRBV7-2 and TRBJ2-5, reads GAGVSQSPSNKVTEKGKDVELRCDPISGHTALYWYRQSLGQGLEFLIYFQGNSAPDKSGLPSDRFSAERTGGSVSTLTIQRTQQEDSAVYLCASSSGQYMMETQYFGPGTRLLVL.

The chain joins TRBV28 to TRBJ2-7; D might be TRBD1 (5 bases). V was pared by 5 bases and J by 3 bases, with 11 bases between. This CDR3 has 13 residues. CDR1 is MDHEN and CDR2 is SYDVKM in the germline V gene. Written as DNA, the CDR3 is TGTGCCAGCAGTCCCCCAGGGTTCTACGAGCAGTACTTC. It specifies CASSPPGFYEQYF.

The CDR3 is CASSQTGTDNQPQHF. The CDR3 DNA sequence: TGTGCCAGCAGCCAAACCGGGACAGACAATCAGCCCCAGCATTTT. This rearrangement joins TRBV4-2 to TRBJ1-5; TRBD1 agrees at 7 bases. The V gene end was trimmed by 2 bases and the J gene end by 3 bases; junction bases not matched to a gene: 4. The CDR3 is made up of 15 amino acids. The germline gives CDR1 LGHNA, CDR2 YNFKEQ.

A single count supports this clone. CDR3 region: CASSRLSWRAADTQYF. In DNA, the CDR3 is TGTGCCAGCAGCCGCCTGAGCTGGAGGGCCGCAGATACGCAGTATTTT. The V gene is TRBV7-2, the J gene TRBJ2-3; D perhaps matches TRBD2 (6 bases). V lost 5 bases and J 4 bases, leaving 19 bases between the germline ends. Germline CDR1 and CDR2: SGHTA and FQGNSA. This CDR3 contains 16 residues.

The gene calls are TRBV18 and TRBJ2-5, with 8 positions matching TRBD1. CDR3 length: 17 amino acids. CDR1 is KGHSH, CDR2 LQKENI, per germline. Unmatched junction bases numbered 7, after V lost 0 bases and J lost 1 base. CDR3 sequence (DNA): TGTGCCAGCTCACCACCAATAAGGGACAGGATCCAAGAGACCCAGTACTTC. Amino acid sequence: CASSPPIRDRIQETQYF.

V usage is TRBV20-1 and J usage is TRBJ1-6; 7 positions match TRBD1. Germline assignment: CDR1 DFQATT and CDR2 SNEGSKA (reference sequence). Unmatched junction bases numbered 7, after V lost 3 bases and J lost 8 bases. CDR3 length equals 14 residues. CDR3 sequence reads: CSASTGDVYSPLHF. In DNA, the CDR3 is TGCAGTGCTAGTACAGGGGATGTTTATTCACCCCTCCACTTT.

This chain connects TRBV27 to TRBJ2-1; D is unresolved. Trimming took off 9 bases at V and 1 base at J, with 13 bases between the two ends. The germline gives CDR1 MNHEY, CDR2 SMNVEV (reference sequence). This CDR3 is built from 14 residues. CDR3 coding DNA: TGTGCCAGTTCACGGGTATCGTCCTACAATGAGCAGTTCTTC. Protein product: CASSRVSSYNEQFF.